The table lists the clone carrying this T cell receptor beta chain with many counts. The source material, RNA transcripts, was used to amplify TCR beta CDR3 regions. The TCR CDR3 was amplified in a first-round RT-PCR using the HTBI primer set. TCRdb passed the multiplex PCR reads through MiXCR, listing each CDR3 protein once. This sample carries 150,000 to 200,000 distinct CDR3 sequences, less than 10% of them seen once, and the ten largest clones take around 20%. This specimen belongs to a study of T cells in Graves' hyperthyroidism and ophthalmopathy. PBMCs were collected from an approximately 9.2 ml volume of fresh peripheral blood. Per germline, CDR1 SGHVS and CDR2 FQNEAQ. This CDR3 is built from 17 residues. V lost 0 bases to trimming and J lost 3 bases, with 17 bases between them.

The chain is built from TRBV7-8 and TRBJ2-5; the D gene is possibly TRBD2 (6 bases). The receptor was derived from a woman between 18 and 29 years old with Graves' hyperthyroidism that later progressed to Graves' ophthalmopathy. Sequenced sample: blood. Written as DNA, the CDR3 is TGTGCCAGCAGCTTAGCGGGTAGCGGCAGGGTGGAAGAGACCCAGTACTTC. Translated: CASSLAGSGRVEETQYF.